Below, 6 T cell receptor beta chains from the same sample are listed, as sequenced in a study of T cell responses to AZD1222 COVID-19 vaccine. Measured with immunoSEQ multiplex PCR; TCRdb has only the in-frame clones, and not every one. Of roughly 120,000 clones in the sample, 88% were seen once. The specimen was peripheral blood, collected on day 0 of AZD1222 vaccination. These receptors originate from an adult in good health.

The chain carries TRBV5-1 and TRBJ2-7; 9 nucleotides line up with TRBD1. This CDR3 has 14 residues. The V gene's germline CDR1 is SGHRS and CDR2 YFSETQ. J gave up 6 bases and V 0 bases, and 4 bases lay outside the gene matches. CDR3 sequence reads: CASSLAGQGTEQYF. CDR3 bases: TGCGCCAGCAGCTTGGCCGGACAGGGGACCGAGCAGTACTTC.

This chain connects TRBV3-1 (or the pseudogene TRBV3-2) to TRBJ1-4, with 7 bases lining up with TRBD1. The CDR3 extends over 17 amino acids. Germline lookup yields CDR1 LGHDT and CDR2 YNNKEL (reference sequence). The V segment lost 1 base and the J segment 6 bases; nucleotides outside the gene matches: 11. CDR3 sequence (DNA): TGTGCCAGCAGCCAAGGAAGGTGGACAGGACTTTATGAAAAACTGTTTTTT. Encoded protein: CASSQGRWTGLYEKLFF.

The rearrangement joins TRBV5-4 to TRBJ2-2; 8 nucleotides agree with TRBD1. CDR3 length: 16 amino acids. Trimming cost V 3 bases and J 5 bases; bases outside gene matches: 9. Germline assignment: CDR1 SGHNT and CDR2 YYREEE (reference sequence). CDR3 DNA sequence: TGTGCCAGCAGCTCGGGCCGGACAGGGAGGACCGGGGAGCTGTTTTTT. Protein product: CASSSGRTGRTGELFF.

The gene calls are TRBV27 and TRBJ2-7; 13 bases match TRBD2. CDR1 MNHEY and CDR2 SMNVEV come from the germline V gene (reference sequence). Germline trimming cut 6 bases from V and 3 bases from J; bases unmatched to any gene: 5. CDR3 length equals 15 residues. This CDR3 reads CASRRTSGGYYEQYF. The CDR3 nucleotides are TGTGCCAGCAGACGGACTAGCGGGGGATACTACGAGCAGTACTTC.

The chain couples TRBV6-5 to TRBJ1-2, with D unresolved. Looked up from germline, CDR1 is MNHEY and CDR2 is SVGAGI. The V end lost 0 bases, the J end lost 2 bases, and 13 bases lay between the germline ends. This CDR3 contains 16 residues. CDR3 sequence: CASSYSYFDFNYGYTF. As DNA, the CDR3 is TGTGCCAGCAGTTACTCCTATTTTGATTTCAACTATGGCTACACCTTC.

A word on this clone: Sequence at one end of the junction differs from germline and may be a read error. This chain uses TRBV27 with TRBJ1-4; D is perhaps TRBD1 (5 bases). The germline V gene encodes CDR1 MNHEY and CDR2 SMNVEV (reference sequence). The CDR3 loop spans 15 amino acids. CDR3 sequence reads: CASRQTGGLNGKLFF. The CDR3 DNA sequence: TGTGCCAGCAGACAGACCGGGGGACTGAATGGAAAACTGTTTTTT.